These 13 T cell receptor beta chains were sequenced from one sample in a study of identical twins. TCRdb re-called the 5' RACE reads with MiXCR, one entry per CDR3 protein. This table has roughly 720,000 distinct CDR3 sequences, roughly 18% appearing once. The same sample was also studied in work on T cells expressing NK-cell markers.

Sequenced material: PBMCs. Receptor source: a woman between 18 and 29 years old in good health.

This clonotype was found a few times. The rearrangement links TRBV12-3 or TRBV12-4 to TRBJ2-5; D gene ambiguous. The CDR3 spans 14 residues. V shed 2 bases and J shed 4 bases, with 11 bases lying between them. The CDR3 DNA sequence: TGTGCCAGCAGTTTAATTGGCTCGGGAGAGACCCAGTACTTC. Protein product: CASSLIGSGETQYF.

The CDR3 reads CASSVTPGNEQYF. CDR3 in DNA: TGTGCCAGCAGCGTCACCCCGGGGAACGAGCAGTACTTC. This chain links TRBV9 with TRBJ2-7, with D possibly TRBD2 on 5 matching bases. Germline V gives CDR1 SGDLS, CDR2 YYNGEE. With 2 bases removed from V and 5 bases from J, the gap between germline ends came to 11 bases. CDR3 length equals 13 residues.

This clonotype was seen at least ten times. The chain recombines TRBV7-9 with TRBJ2-7, with D possibly called TRBD1 or TRBD2 (5 bases each). The CDR3 length is 12 residues. Germline V gene sequence: CDR1 SEHNR, CDR2 FQNEAQ (reference sequence). Between the trimmed V and J ends, which lost 8 bases and 5 bases, there was a span of 13 bases. CDR3 amino acids: CASGPRGNEQYF. CDR3 coding DNA: TGTGCCAGCGGCCCACGGGGCAACGAGCAGTACTTC.

The chain uses TRBV9 and TRBJ2-5; a weak D match, TRBD2 (6 bases). The ends were cut back, 3 bases at V and 0 bases at J, with 9 bases in the middle. The length of the CDR3 is 14 residues. Germline V gene sequence: CDR1 SGDLS, CDR2 YYNGEE. In DNA form, the CDR3 reads TGTGCCAGCAGCGCAACTAGCTACCAAGAGACCCAGTACTTC. It yields the protein CASSATSYQETQYF. The complete variable domain, with remaining parts taken from reference TRBV9 and TRBJ2-5, reads DSGVTQTPKHLITATGQRVTLRCSPRSGDLSVYWYQQSLDQGLQFLIQYYNGEERAKGNILERFSAQQFPDLHSELNLSSLELGDSALYFCASSATSYQETQYFGPGTRLLVL.

J is TRBJ1-1 and V is TRBV20-1; weak D call: TRBD1 (5 bases). There are 14 residues in the CDR3. Germline CDR1 reads DFQATT; CDR2 reads SNEGSKA (reference sequence). Trimming left V 6 bases short and J 4 bases short, with 18 bases between. The CDR3 region is CSAGSAGLGTEAFF. In nucleotides, the CDR3 is TGCAGTGCCGGGTCCGCAGGGTTGGGCACTGAAGCTTTCTTT.

This clonotype was recorded a few times. This sequence joins TRBV6-2 or TRBV6-3 and TRBJ2-7; perhaps TRBD2 as D (6 bases). Trimming pared 8 bases from V and 5 bases from J, leaving 16 bases between. Germline V gives CDR1 MNHEY, CDR2 SVGEGT. This CDR3 has 13 amino acids. CDR3 DNA sequence: TGTGCCAGCGGCTGGGACTTCCTTGACGAGCAGTACTTC. Its protein is CASGWDFLDEQYF.

The CDR3 protein is CASSISAADTQYF. For the CDR3, the DNA is TGTGCCAGCAGCATAAGTGCCGCGGATACGCAGTATTTT. The chain uses TRBV9 and TRBJ2-3; D unresolved. V dropped 4 bases and J dropped 6 bases, with 12 bases sitting between them. Germline V lookup: CDR1 SGDLS, CDR2 YYNGEE. This CDR3 is built from 13 residues. Based on the CDR3 plus reference TRBV9 and TRBJ2-3, the full variable domain is DSGVTQTPKHLITATGQRVTLRCSPRSGDLSVYWYQQSLDQGLQFLIQYYNGEERAKGNILERFSAQQFPDLHSELNLSSLELGDSALYFCASSISAADTQYFGPGTRLTVL.

The chain is built from TRBV12-3 or TRBV12-4 and TRBJ2-5; maybe TRBD2 (6 bases). This CDR3 comprises 16 residues. With 4 bases removed from V and 5 bases from J, the gap between germline ends came to 20 bases. The CDR3 bases are TGTGCCAGCAGTTCGAGTCTCCGACTAGAACGGGAGACCCAGTACTTC. It encodes CASSSSLRLERETQYF.

This sequence joins TRBV20-1 and TRBJ1-1, with D possibly being TRBD1 (5 bases). Germline assignment: CDR1 DFQATT and CDR2 SNEGSKA (reference sequence). Between the trimmed V and J ends, which lost 6 bases and 1 base, there was a span of 12 bases. CDR3 size: 13 residues. The CDR3 region is CSAKTDSNTEAFF. In DNA form, the CDR3 reads TGCAGTGCCAAGACAGATTCGAACACTGAAGCTTTCTTT.

This clonotype was seen at least ten times. The gene calls are TRBV12-3 or TRBV12-4 and TRBJ1-5, with D perhaps TRBD1 (6 bases). The CDR3 totals 14 residues. Deletions cut 5 bases from V and 4 bases from J, with 12 bases between. CDR3 coding DNA: TGTGCCAGCAGTCTCGGACAGACAAATCAGCCCCAGCATTTT. As protein: CASSLGQTNQPQHF.

A few counts support this clonotype. The chain combines TRBV24-1 with TRBJ2-1, with D perhaps matching TRBD1 (5 bases). Germline V gene lookup returns CDR1 KGHDR and CDR2 SFDVKD. V lost 2 bases and J 11 bases, leaving 18 bases between the germline ends. This CDR3 has 15 amino acids. CDR3 residues: CATSDWGEGYSKQFF. DNA for the CDR3: TGTGCCACCAGTGATTGGGGCGAAGGGTATTCAAAGCAGTTCTTC.

In its sample, this clonotype was seen once. The V call is TRBV18, the J call TRBJ2-7; possibly TRBD2 for D (5 bases). Trimming shortened V by 4 bases and J by 0 bases, and 22 bases separated the two germline ends. This CDR3 has 18 residues. Germline lookup yields CDR1 KGHSH and CDR2 LQKENI. The CDR3 is CASSLPTTRTLSSYEQYF. For the CDR3, the DNA is TGTGCCAGCTCACTACCTACTACCCGGACTCTAAGCTCCTACGAGCAGTACTTC.

The sample holds a few counts of this clonotype. This chain joins TRBV12-3 or TRBV12-4 and TRBJ2-3, with no clear D. CDR3 length equals 14 residues. Trimming removed 7 bases at V and 0 bases at J, with 11 bases between. CDR3 coding DNA: TGTGCCAGCAAAGAGTATCCTAGCACAGATACGCAGTATTTT. As protein: CASKEYPSTDTQYF.